These T cell receptor beta chains were read from a single sample in a study of T cells in Graves' hyperthyroidism and ophthalmopathy. TCRdb used MiXCR to reprocess the multiplex PCR reads, holding one entry per CDR3 protein. In the table there are 450,000 to 550,000 distinct CDR3 sequences, less than 25% of which are singletons. Sequencing was carried out using blood. The receptors here all came from a woman aged 25-40 years with Graves' ophthalmopathy. Each CDR3 is given with its conserved first and last residue. A D gene is named only where the DNA matches it firmly. Not all rows give a size; the values are once, few, many and, for expanded clones, a class.

J gene | D gene | clone size | V gene | CDR3 protein | CDR3 DNA
TRBJ1-1 | NA | NA | TRBV3-1 | CASSQDPRSFPEAFF | TGTGCCAGCAGCCAAGATCCTCGGAGTTTCCCTGAAGCTTTCTTT
TRBJ1-2 | NA | many | TRBV30 | CAWSVETTHGYTF | TGTGCCTGGAGTGTGGAGACAACCCATGGCTACACCTTC
TRBJ1-5 | NA | many | TRBV19 | CASSLGRGGDQPQHF | TGTGCCAGTAGTCTCGGACGCGGCGGCGATCAGCCCCAGCATTTT
TRBJ2-2 | NA | NA | TRBV6-5 | CASSYERNANTGELFF | TGTGCCAGCAGTTACGAGAGAAACGCGAACACCGGGGAGCTGTTTTTT
TRBJ1-1 | NA | many | TRBV19 | CASRAENTEAFF | TGTGCCAGTAGAGCGGAGAACACTGAAGCTTTCTTT
TRBJ1-2 | NA | many | TRBV6-5 | CASSYSAGDYGYTF | TGTGCCAGCAGTTACTCGGCAGGGGACTATGGCTACACCTTC
TRBJ1-5 | NA | NA | TRBV12-3/TRBV12-4 | CASSLRGRGNQPQHF | TGTGCCAGCAGTTTAAGGGGAAGGGGCAATCAGCCCCAGCATTTT
TRBJ1-5 | NA | many | TRBV6-2/TRBV6-3 | CASSYSAGQPQHF | TGTGCCAGCAGTTACTCGGCGGGTCAGCCCCAGCATTTT
TRBJ2-5 | NA | many | TRBV20-1 | CSARPYQETQYF | TGCAGTGCTAGGCCGTACCAAGAGACCCAGTACTTC
TRBJ1-2 | TRBD1 | many | TRBV6-2/TRBV6-3 | CASSYPVIYGDREGYGYTF | TGTGCCAGCAGTTACCCAGTTATTTACGGGGACAGGGAAGGATATGGCTACACCTTC
TRBJ2-7 | NA | few | TRBV4-3 | CASSQAPANEQYF | TGCGCCAGCAGCCAAGCCCCAGCCAACGAGCAGTACTTC
TRBJ1-1 | NA | NA | TRBV6-4 | CASSDRGVGEAFF | TGTGCCAGCAGCGACAGAGGGGTAGGGGAAGCTTTCTTT
TRBJ1-5 | NA | many | TRBV15 | CATSRVSGIGQPQHF | TGTGCCACCAGCAGAGTTTCGGGGATAGGGCAGCCCCAGCATTTT
TRBJ2-7 | NA | few | TRBV20-1 | CSARGMGGGGYEQYF | TGCAGTGCTAGAGGAATGGGAGGGGGCGGCTACGAGCAGTACTTC
TRBJ2-5 | TRBD1 | many | TRBV11-2 | CASSKDRGRAQYF | TGTGCCAGCAGCAAGGACAGGGGAAGGGCCCAGTACTTC
TRBJ1-2 | NA | many | TRBV7-9 | CASSPGVANYGYTF | TGTGCCAGCAGCCCAGGGGTAGCTAACTATGGCTACACCTTC
TRBJ2-2 | NA | few | TRBV11-1 | CASSHTYLGLMVGELFF | TGTGCCAGCAGTCATACCTATTTGGGACTGATGGTCGGGGAGCTGTTTTTT
TRBJ1-2 | NA | NA | TRBV7-9 | CASSSTGIYGFTF | TGTGCCAGCAGCTCAACAGGGATTTATGGCTTCACCTTC
TRBJ1-3 | NA | NA | TRBV6-1 | CAGIGNTIYF | TGTGCCGGCATTGGCAACACCATATATTTT
TRBJ1-5 | NA | NA | TRBV19 | CASSIDTGYQPQHF | TGTGCCAGTAGTATAGATACGGGTTATCAGCCCCAGCATTTT